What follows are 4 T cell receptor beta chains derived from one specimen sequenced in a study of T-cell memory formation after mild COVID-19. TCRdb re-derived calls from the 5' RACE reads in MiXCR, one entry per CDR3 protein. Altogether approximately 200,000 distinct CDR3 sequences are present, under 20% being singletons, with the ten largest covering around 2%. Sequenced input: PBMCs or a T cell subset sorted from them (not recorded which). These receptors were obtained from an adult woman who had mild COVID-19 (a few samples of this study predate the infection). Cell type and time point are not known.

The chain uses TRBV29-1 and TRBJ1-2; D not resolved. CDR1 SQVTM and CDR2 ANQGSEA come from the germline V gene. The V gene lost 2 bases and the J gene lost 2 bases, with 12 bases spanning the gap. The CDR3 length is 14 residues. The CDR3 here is CSVENSPGNYGYTF. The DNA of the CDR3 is TGCAGCGTTGAAAATTCTCCGGGGAACTATGGCTACACCTTC.

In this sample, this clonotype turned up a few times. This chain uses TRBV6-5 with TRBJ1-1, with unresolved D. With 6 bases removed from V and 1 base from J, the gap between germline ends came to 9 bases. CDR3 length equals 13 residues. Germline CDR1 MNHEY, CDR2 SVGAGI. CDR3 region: CASRWGTNTEAFF. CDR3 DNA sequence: TGTGCCAGCAGATGGGGAACGAACACTGAAGCTTTCTTT.

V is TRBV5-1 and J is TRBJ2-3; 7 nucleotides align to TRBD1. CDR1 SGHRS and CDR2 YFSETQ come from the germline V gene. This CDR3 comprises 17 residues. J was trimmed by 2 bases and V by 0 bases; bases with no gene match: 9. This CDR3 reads CASSLAMTGKYTDTQYF. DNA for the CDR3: TGCGCCAGCAGCTTGGCCATGACAGGGAAGTACACAGATACGCAGTATTTT.

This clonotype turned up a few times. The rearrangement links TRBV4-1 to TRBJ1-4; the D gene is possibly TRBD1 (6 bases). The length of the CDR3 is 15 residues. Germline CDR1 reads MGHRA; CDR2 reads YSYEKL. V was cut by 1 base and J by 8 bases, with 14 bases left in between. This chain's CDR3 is CASSQGGRGPEKLFF. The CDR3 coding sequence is TGCGCCAGCAGCCAAGGTGGCAGGGGTCCAGAAAAACTGTTTTTT.